The 20 T cell receptor beta chains reported below all come from one sample, sequenced in a study of OX40 agonist ivuxolimab in advanced cancers. Repertoires were generated with immunoSEQ multiplex PCR, while TCRdb's copy carries only in-frame clones and drops some. The table lists 60,000 to 85,000 clones, about 89% of them singletons. Specimen: CD4+ or CD8+ T cells sorted from blood, collected in a trial of the OX40 agonist ivuxolimab. The receptors come from an adult with an advanced solid tumor such as melanoma, head and neck, liver or kidney cancer.

The chain couples TRBV11-3 to TRBJ2-2, with D unresolved. The CDR3 runs 13 residues. Trimming took 4 bases from V and 6 from J, leaving 9 bases between them. Germline CDR1 is SGHNT and CDR2 is YENEEA. The CDR3 protein is CASSSYSSGELFF. CDR3 in DNA: TGTGCCAGCAGCTCCTATTCGTCCGGGGAGCTGTTTTTT.

This sequence joins TRBV7-3 and TRBJ2-3; no clear D. The V gene lost 2 bases and the J gene lost 0 bases, with 6 bases spanning the gap. The CDR3 is 14 amino acids. Per germline, CDR1 SGHTA and CDR2 FQGTGA. For the CDR3, the DNA is TGTGCCAGCAGCTTAGGGCATAGCACAGATACGCAGTATTTT. Residues: CASSLGHSTDTQYF.

The table lists this clone with a count of one. The genes are TRBV6-1 and TRBJ2-1, with D perhaps matching TRBD1 or TRBD2 (5 bases each). This CDR3 region has 11 residues. The germline V gene encodes CDR1 MNHNS and CDR2 SASEGT. V gave up 9 bases and J gave up 4 bases, with 7 bases separating them. This CDR3 reads CARGPYNEQFF. For the CDR3, the DNA is TGTGCCAGGGGACCGTACAATGAGCAGTTCTTC.

There are a few counts of this clone. The chain combines TRBV4-1 with TRBJ1-5; D not resolved. The CDR3 is 16 residues long. Germline values: CDR1 MGHRA, CDR2 YSYEKL. With 4 bases removed from V and 4 bases from J, the gap between germline ends came to 17 bases. Here the CDR3 reads CASSPNTRGKNQPQHF. The CDR3 nucleotides read TGCGCCAGCAGCCCTAACACAAGAGGGAAAAATCAGCCCCAGCATTTT.

The V and J genes are TRBV7-6 and TRBJ2-7, with 7 bases aligning to TRBD2. Germline-derived CDR1 and CDR2 are SGHVS and FNYEAQ. The CDR3 is 16 residues long. V was pared by 5 bases and J by 0 bases, with 10 bases of the junction left unmatched. The DNA of the CDR3 is TGTGCCAGCAGCCACCGGGACTATAGGAGCTCCTACGAGCAGTACTTC. It translates to CASSHRDYRSSYEQYF.

The gene calls are TRBV5-4 and TRBJ2-2; D not certain. This CDR3 comprises 14 residues. Germline CDR1 and CDR2: SGHNT and YYREEE (reference sequence). V lost 1 base and J lost 1, with 5 bases in between. The CDR3 protein is CASSLTENTGELFF. The CDR3 nucleotides are TGTGCCAGCAGCTTGACTGAGAACACCGGGGAGCTGTTTTTT.

The rearrangement links TRBV28 to TRBJ2-2, with D possibly being TRBD2 (6 bases). Trimming took off 4 bases at V and 6 bases at J, with 9 bases between the two ends. CDR3 size: 13 residues. The V gene's germline CDR1 is MDHEN and CDR2 SYDVKM. The CDR3, as DNA: TGTGCCAGCAGTTCCGGGAGCGCCGGGGAGCTGTTTTTT. It specifies CASSSGSAGELFF.

The rearrangement links TRBV28 to TRBJ2-7; TRBD1 matches 10 bases. J gave up 5 bases and V 5 bases, and 6 bases lay outside the gene matches. CDR1 and CDR2 (germline): MDHEN, SYDVKM. The CDR3 consists of 14 residues. The CDR3 region has the DNA TGTGCCAGCAGTGTGGGACAGGGGCGCCACGAGCAGTACTTC. Its translation is CASSVGQGRHEQYF.

The chain has TRBV15 and TRBJ1-1; no reliable D call. Trimming cost V 0 bases and J 1 base, with 3 bases left between them. CDR3 size: 13 residues. Germline-derived CDR1 and CDR2 are LNHNV and YYDKDF (reference sequence). CDR3 in DNA: TGTGCCACCAGCAGAGAATGGAACACTGAAGCTTTCTTT. Amino acid sequence: CATSREWNTEAFF.

The rearrangement joins TRBV7-2 to TRBJ1-2; no firm D call. The CDR3 has 13 residues. Trimming cost V 3 bases and J 4 bases, with 9 bases left between them. Germline assignment: CDR1 SGHTA and CDR2 FQGNSA. The CDR3 sequence is CASSFGIAYGYTF. CDR3 nucleotides: TGTGCCAGCAGCTTTGGGATCGCCTATGGCTACACCTTC.

The chain couples TRBV5-1 to TRBJ2-4, with D perhaps matching TRBD1 (5 bases). CDR1 and CDR2 from the germline V gene are SGHRS and YFSETQ. Between the trimmed V and J ends, which lost 0 bases and 8 bases, there was a span of 18 bases. The CDR3 sequence is 16 residues long. DNA of the CDR3: TGCGCCAGCAGCTTGGAAACGCTACCTGGGGCGCACATTCAGTACTTC. Translated: CASSLETLPGAHIQYF.

In nucleotides, the CDR3 is TGTGCCAGCAGCTTAGGTGGCCGGGCAGACGGACACCGCGGGGAGCAGTACTTC. It codes for CASSLGGRADGHRGEQYF. The V gene is TRBV11-2, the J gene TRBJ2-7; D may correspond to TRBD1 or TRBD2 (5 bases each). CDR1 and CDR2 from the germline V gene are SGHAT and FQNNGV. CDR3 length: 18 residues. V was trimmed by 1 base and J by 7 bases, leaving 26 bases between them.

This chain connects TRBV6-1 to TRBJ1-5; D call uncertain. V lost 1 base to trimming and J lost 7 bases, with 5 bases between them. In germline, CDR1 is MNHNS, CDR2 SASEGT. The CDR3 is made up of 12 amino acids. The CDR3 DNA is TGTGCCAGCAGTGAAGATATCCAGCCCCAGCATTTT. Translation: CASSEDIQPQHF.

The rearrangement links TRBV7-3 to TRBJ2-1; tentative D call: TRBD2 (6 bases). V was shortened by 3 bases and J by 8 bases, with 8 bases between the two germline ends. This CDR3 has 12 amino acids. Germline loops: CDR1 SGHTA, CDR2 FQGTGA. CDR3 coding DNA: TGTGCCAGCAGCTTCACGGGGGATGAGCAGTTCTTC. This translates into CASSFTGDEQFF.

J is TRBJ1-1 and V is TRBV7-9; the D is unclear. The CDR3 consists of 14 residues. Trimming took off 1 base at V and 6 bases at J, with 12 bases between the two ends. Germline V lookup: CDR1 SEHNR, CDR2 FQNEAQ (reference sequence). The CDR3: CASSLDTQSAEAFF. The CDR3 bases are TGTGCCAGCAGCTTAGACACCCAAAGCGCTGAAGCTTTCTTT.

The chain has TRBV7-2 and TRBJ1-5, with 9 bases that match TRBD1. The CDR3 runs 16 residues. The V gene end was trimmed by 2 bases and the J gene end by 1 base; junction bases not matched to a gene: 3. Germline CDR1 is SGHTA and CDR2 is FQGNSA. The CDR3 region is CASSLTGQGSNQPQHF. CDR3 coding DNA: TGTGCCAGCAGCTTAACCGGACAGGGGAGCAATCAGCCCCAGCATTTT.

The chain carries TRBV10-2 and TRBJ1-6, with 8 bases that match TRBD1. This CDR3 is built from 16 residues. Trimming cost V 3 bases and J 7 bases; bases outside gene matches: 8. Germline lookup yields CDR1 WSHSY and CDR2 SAAADI. The DNA for the CDR3 is TGCGCCAGCAGTGACCCGAGAGGGACAGGCAATTCACCCCTCCACTTT. Amino acid sequence: CASSDPRGTGNSPLHF.

The rearrangement uses TRBV30 and TRBJ2-2; D call uncertain. The CDR3 contains 15 residues. The germline V and J ends were trimmed by 1 base and 5 bases, with 14 bases remaining between them. Germline V CDR1 and CDR2: GTSNPN, SVGIG (reference sequence). The CDR3 sequence: CAWSAFEAVTGELFF. CDR3 sequence (DNA): TGTGCCTGGAGTGCTTTTGAGGCAGTGACCGGGGAGCTGTTTTTT.

The rearrangement uses TRBV7-6 and TRBJ2-1; D is unclear. Trimming left V 5 bases short and J 0 bases short, with 8 bases between. Per germline, CDR1 SGHVS and CDR2 FNYEAQ. This CDR3 spans 14 amino acids. The CDR3 DNA sequence: TGTGCCAGCAGCCCCCCCAGCTCCTACAATGAGCAGTTCTTC. Translated, it gives CASSPPSSYNEQFF.

V gene TRBV11-2 combines with J gene TRBJ2-7; TRBD1 is a possible D gene (6 bases). Between the trimmed V and J ends, which lost 4 bases and 1 base, there was a span of 11 bases. Germline CDR1 reads SGHAT; CDR2 reads FQNNGV. The CDR3 runs to 14 residues. The CDR3 coding sequence is TGTGCCAGCAGCTCCCGACAGGCATCCTACGAGCAGTACTTC. Translating gives CASSSRQASYEQYF.